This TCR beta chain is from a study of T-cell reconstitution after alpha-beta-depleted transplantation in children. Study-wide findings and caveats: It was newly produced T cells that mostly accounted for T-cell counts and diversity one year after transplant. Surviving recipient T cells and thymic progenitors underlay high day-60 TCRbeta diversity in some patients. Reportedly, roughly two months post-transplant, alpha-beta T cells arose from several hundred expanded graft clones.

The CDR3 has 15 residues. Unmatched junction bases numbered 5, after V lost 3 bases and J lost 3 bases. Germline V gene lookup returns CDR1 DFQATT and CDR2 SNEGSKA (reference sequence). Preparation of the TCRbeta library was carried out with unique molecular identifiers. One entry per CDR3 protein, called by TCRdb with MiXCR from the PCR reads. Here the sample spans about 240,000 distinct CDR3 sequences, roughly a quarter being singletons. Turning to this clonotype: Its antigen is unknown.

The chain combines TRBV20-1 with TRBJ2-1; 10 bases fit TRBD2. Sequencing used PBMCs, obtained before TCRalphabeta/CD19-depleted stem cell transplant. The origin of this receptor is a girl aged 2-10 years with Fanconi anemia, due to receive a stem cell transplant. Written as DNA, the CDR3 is TGCAGTGCTAGTCCCGGACTAGCGGTCTACAATGAGCAGTTCTTC. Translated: CSASPGLAVYNEQFF.